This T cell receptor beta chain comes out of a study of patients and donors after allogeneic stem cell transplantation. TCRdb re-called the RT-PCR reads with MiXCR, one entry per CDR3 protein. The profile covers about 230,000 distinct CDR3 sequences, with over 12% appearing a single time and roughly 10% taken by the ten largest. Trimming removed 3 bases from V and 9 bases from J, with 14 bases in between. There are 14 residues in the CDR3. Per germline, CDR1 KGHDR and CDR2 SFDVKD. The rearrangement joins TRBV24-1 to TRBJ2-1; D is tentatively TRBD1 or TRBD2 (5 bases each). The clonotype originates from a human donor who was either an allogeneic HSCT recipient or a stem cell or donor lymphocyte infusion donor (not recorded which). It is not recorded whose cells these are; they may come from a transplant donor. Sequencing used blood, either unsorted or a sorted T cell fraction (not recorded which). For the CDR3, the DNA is TGTGCCACCAGTGATACGGGGCTCGGAGGTGAGCAGTTCTTC. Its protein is CATSDTGLGGEQFF.